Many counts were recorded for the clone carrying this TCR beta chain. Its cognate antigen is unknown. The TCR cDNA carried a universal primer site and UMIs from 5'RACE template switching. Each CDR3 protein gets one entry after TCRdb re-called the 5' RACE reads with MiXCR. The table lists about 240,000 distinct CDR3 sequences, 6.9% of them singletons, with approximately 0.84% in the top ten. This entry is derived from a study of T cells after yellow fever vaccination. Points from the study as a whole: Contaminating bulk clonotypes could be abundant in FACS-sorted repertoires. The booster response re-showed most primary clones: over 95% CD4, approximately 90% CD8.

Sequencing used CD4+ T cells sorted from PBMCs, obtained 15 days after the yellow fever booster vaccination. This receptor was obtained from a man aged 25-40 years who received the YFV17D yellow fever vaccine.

CDR3 residues: CSAPEYRVGTDTQYF. In DNA, the CDR3 is TGCAGTGCTCCTGAATACAGGGTAGGGACAGATACGCAGTATTTT. V and J are TRBV20-1 and TRBJ2-3, with D perhaps matching TRBD1 (6 bases). Trimming stripped 5 bases from V and 3 bases from J, with 18 bases between. The CDR3 runs 15 residues. From germline, CDR1 is DFQATT and CDR2 SNEGSKA (reference sequence).